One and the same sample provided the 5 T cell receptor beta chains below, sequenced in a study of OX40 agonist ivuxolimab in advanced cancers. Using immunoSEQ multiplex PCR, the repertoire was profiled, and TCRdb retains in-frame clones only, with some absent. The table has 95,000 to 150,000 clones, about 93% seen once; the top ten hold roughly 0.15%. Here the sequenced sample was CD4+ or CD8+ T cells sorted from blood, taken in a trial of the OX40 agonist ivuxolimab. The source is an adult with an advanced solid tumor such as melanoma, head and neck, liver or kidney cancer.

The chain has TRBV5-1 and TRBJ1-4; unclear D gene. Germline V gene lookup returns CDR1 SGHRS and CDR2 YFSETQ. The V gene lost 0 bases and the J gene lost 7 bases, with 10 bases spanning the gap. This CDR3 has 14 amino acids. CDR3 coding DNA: TGCGCCAGCAGCTTGGAAATGGGTAGTGAAAAACTGTTTTTT. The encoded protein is CASSLEMGSEKLFF. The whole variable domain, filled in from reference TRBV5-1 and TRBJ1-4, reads KAGVTQTPRYLIKTRGQQVTLSCSPISGHRSVSWYQQTPGQGLQFLFEYFSETQRNKGNFPGRFSGRQFSNSRSEMNVSTLELGDSALYLCASSLEMGSEKLFFGSGTQLSVL.

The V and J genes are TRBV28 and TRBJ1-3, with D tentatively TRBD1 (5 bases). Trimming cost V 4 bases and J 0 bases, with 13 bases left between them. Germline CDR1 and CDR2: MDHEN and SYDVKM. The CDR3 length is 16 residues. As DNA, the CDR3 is TGTGCCAGCAGTTCTAGGGACTTCGGCTCTGGAAACACCATATATTTT. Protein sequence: CASSSRDFGSGNTIYF.

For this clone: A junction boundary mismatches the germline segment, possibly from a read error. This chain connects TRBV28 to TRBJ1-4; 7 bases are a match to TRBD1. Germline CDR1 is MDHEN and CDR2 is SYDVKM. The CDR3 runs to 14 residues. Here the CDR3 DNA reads TGTGCCAGCAGTCTTACAGGGGCTAATGAGAAACTGTTTTTT. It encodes CASSLTGANEKLFF.

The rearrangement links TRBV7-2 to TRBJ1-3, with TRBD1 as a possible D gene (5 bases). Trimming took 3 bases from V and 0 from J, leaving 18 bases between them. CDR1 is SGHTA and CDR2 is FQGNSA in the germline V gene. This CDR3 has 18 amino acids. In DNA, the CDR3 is TGTGCCAGCAGCTTTACCGGGACCCATAGGGGCTCTGGAAACACCATATATTTT. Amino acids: CASSFTGTHRGSGNTIYF.

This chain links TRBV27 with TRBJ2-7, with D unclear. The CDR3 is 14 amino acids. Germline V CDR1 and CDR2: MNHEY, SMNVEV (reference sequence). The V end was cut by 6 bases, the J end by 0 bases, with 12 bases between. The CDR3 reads CASSLRDRSYEQYF. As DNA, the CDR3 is TGTGCCAGCAGCCTCCGCGACCGCTCCTACGAGCAGTACTTC.